This T cell receptor (beta chain) was observed in a study of cytomegalovirus exposure and HLA in healthy donors. Findings and limits, study-wide: Later analysis identified around 15,000 TCR beta sequences associated with HLA alleles, using a false discovery rate threshold of 0.05. The authors judged a highly shared variant cluster likely a sequencing artifact. Specific recognition of CMV antigens was confirmed in vitro for three chains (all CMV-associated).

About this clone itself: The antigen is unknown.

CDR1 and CDR2 from the germline V gene are SGHRS and YFSETQ. Trimming stripped 0 bases from V and 4 bases from J, with 10 bases between. The CDR3 length is 14 residues. Primers: 60 Vbeta forward and 13 Jbeta reverse. Study processing details: An analysis that came later counted tens of millions of unique TCR beta chains, around 10 million shared. Here immunoSEQ multiplex PCR was the method, and the copy in TCRdb shows in-frame clones only, minus some. That table is the source of V, J and clone size, and D and trimming were worked out from the DNA. The table records about 170,000 clones, 70% to 80% of them present only once.

The J gene is TRBJ1-2, the V gene TRBV5-1; TRBD1 might be the D (6 bases). The material sequenced was PBMCs. The TCR comes from a female donor in good health and CMV-seronegative. The chain's CDR3 is CASSLGGQPYGYTF. Written as DNA, the CDR3 is TGCGCCAGCAGCTTGGGCGGACAGCCCTATGGCTACACCTTC.